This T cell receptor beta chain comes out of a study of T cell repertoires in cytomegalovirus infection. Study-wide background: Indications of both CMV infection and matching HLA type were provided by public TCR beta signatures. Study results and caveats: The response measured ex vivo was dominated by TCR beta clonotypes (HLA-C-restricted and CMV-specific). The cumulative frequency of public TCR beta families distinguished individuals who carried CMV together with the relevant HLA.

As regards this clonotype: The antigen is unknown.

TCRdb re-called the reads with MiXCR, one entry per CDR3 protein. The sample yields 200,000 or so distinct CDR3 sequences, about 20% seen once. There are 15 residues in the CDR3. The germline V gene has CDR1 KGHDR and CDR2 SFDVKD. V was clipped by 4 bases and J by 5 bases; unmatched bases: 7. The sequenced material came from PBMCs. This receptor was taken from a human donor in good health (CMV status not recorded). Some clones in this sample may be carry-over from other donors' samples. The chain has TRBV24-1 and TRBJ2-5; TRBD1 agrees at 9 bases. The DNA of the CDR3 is TGTGCCACCAGTGACGCTACAGGGGGCCGGGAGACCCAGTACTTC. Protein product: CATSDATGGRETQYF.